Presented here are 2 T cell receptor beta chains from one specimen sequenced in a study of T-cell memory formation after mild COVID-19. A single record per CDR3 protein comes from TCRdb applying MiXCR to the 5' RACE reads. The profile shows hundreds of thousands of distinct CDR3 sequences, 15% to 20% of them singletons. The sequenced sample consisted of PBMCs or a T cell subset sorted from them (not recorded which). These receptors were obtained from an adult woman who had mild COVID-19 (a few samples of this study predate the infection). Cell type and time point are not known.

There are a few counts of this clonotype. This chain links TRBV5-1 with TRBJ2-5; D uncertain. The CDR3 is 12 residues long. CDR1 is SGHRS and CDR2 is YFSETQ in the germline V gene. V lost 5 bases to trimming and J lost 2 bases, with 7 bases between them. CDR3 loop: CASREAQETQYF. The CDR3 nucleotides are TGCGCCAGCAGAGAAGCTCAAGAGACCCAGTACTTC.

The sample holds a few counts of this clonotype. The gene calls are TRBV14 and TRBJ1-1, with 7 bases fitting TRBD1. V trimming: 3 bases; J trimming: 1 base; junction bases outside the gene matches: 11. The CDR3 covers 17 residues. Per the germline V gene, CDR1 is SGHDN and CDR2 is FVKESK. DNA of the CDR3: TGTGCCAGCAGCCACTTTCATCTGGGACAGCGGAACACTGAAGCTTTCTTT. This gives the protein CASSHFHLGQRNTEAFF.